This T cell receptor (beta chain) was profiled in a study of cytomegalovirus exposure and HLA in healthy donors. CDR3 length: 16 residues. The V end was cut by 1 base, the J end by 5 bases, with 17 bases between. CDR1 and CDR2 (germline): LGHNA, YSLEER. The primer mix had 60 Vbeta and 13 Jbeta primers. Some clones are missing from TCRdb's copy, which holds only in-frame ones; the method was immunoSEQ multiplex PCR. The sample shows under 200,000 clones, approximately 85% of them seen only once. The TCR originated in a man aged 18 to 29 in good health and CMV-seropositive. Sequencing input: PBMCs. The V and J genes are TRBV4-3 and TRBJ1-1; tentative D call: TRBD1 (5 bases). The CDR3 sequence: CASSQGISGFRTEAFF. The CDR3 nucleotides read TGCGCCAGCAGCCAAGGTATCTCAGGGTTTAGGACTGAAGCTTTCTTT.